The sample holds many counts of the clone carrying this T cell receptor (beta chain). The germline CDR1 and CDR2 sequences are SGHDT and YYEEEE. With 2 bases removed from V and 6 bases from J, the gap between germline ends came to 14 bases. The CDR3 spans 14 residues. The data originate from a study of T-cell reconstitution after alpha-beta-depleted transplantation in children. Unique molecular identifiers were incorporated into the prepared TCRbeta library. One entry per CDR3 protein results from TCRdb running MiXCR on the PCR reads. The table has 190,000 or so distinct CDR3 sequences, 6% to 7% seen once.

The sequence derives from a human donor who donated a stem cell graft to a child with Wiskott-Aldrich syndrome. Sequenced here: PBMCs from the stem cell graft donor, sampled from the stem cell graft. The chain is built from TRBV5-6 and TRBJ1-2, with no clear D. This chain's CDR3 is CASSLVLITNGYTF. The CDR3 DNA sequence: TGTGCCAGCAGCTTAGTACTAATTACTAATGGCTACACCTTC.